Below, one T cell receptor (beta chain) is given with its context. TCRdb called the 5' RACE reads again in MiXCR, with one record for every CDR3 protein. The table records roughly 38,000 distinct CDR3 sequences, 16% of them present only once. This entry comes from a study of CD8 T cells in ankylosing spondylitis. The V gene end was trimmed by 5 bases and the J gene end by 3 bases; junction bases not matched to a gene: 6. Germline V gene data show CDR1 as SGHTA and CDR2 as FQGNSA. The CDR3 runs to 15 residues. What was sequenced was blood. The TCR originated in a male donor with ankylosing spondylitis or in good health (not recorded which). The chain joins TRBV7-2 to TRBJ2-1; 8 nucleotides align to TRBD1. For the CDR3, the DNA is TGTGCCAGCAGCGAATTAGGACAGGGCTACAATGAGCAGTTCTTC. This sequence encodes CASSELGQGYNEQFF.